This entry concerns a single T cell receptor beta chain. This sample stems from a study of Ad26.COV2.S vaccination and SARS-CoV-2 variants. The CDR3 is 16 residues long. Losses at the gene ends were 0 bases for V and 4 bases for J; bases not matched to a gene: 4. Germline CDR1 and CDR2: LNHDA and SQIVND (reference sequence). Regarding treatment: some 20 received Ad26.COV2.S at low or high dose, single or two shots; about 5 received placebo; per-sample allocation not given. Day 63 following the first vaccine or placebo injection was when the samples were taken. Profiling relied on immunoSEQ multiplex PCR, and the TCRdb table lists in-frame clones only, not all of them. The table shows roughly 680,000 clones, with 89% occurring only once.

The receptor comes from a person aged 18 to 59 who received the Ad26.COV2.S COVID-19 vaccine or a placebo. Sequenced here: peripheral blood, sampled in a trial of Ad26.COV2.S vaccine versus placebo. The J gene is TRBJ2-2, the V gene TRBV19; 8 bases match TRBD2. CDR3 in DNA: TGTGCCAGTAGTATAGATGGCGGGGGGCCCACCGGGGAGCTGTTTTTT. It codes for CASSIDGGGPTGELFF.